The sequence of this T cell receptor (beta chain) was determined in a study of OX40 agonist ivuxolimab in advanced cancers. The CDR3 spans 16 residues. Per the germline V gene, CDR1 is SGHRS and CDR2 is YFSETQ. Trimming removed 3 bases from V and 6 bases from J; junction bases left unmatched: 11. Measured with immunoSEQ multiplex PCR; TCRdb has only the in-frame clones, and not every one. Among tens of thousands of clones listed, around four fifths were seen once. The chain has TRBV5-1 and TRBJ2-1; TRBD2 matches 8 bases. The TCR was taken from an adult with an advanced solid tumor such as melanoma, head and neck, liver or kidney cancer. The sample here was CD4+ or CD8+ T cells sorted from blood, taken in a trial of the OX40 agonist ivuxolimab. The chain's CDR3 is CASSSNLGTRPNEQFF. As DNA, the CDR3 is TGCGCCAGCAGCTCCAACCTCGGGACTAGACCCAATGAGCAGTTCTTC.